Listed below are T cell receptor beta chains from one sample, sequenced in a study of blood T cell repertoires in COVID-19. Libraries were prepared by immunoSEQ multiplex PCR; TCRdb keeps only in-frame clonotypes and omits some of them. This sample has over 350,000 clones, with roughly nine tenths found just once. The sequenced material came from PBMCs or T cells enriched from blood (not recorded which). These receptors were obtained from a young woman with acute COVID-19. Both conserved end residues are part of each CDR3. The D gene is left open where the match is weak. Size is stated for part of the rows, as once, few or many counts, or as a class when the clone is expanded.

clone size	V gene	J gene	D gene	CDR3 protein	CDR3 DNA
.	TRBV6-5	TRBJ2-7	TRBD2	CASREGTSGPYEQYF	TGTGCCAGCAGAGAGGGGACTAGCGGTCCCTACGAGCAGTACTTC
.	TRBV7-8	TRBJ1-1	TRBD1	CASSLDRTGYGTEAFF	TGTGCCAGCAGCTTAGATCGGACAGGGTACGGCACTGAAGCTTTCTTT
once	TRBV11-2	TRBJ1-5	.	CASSSGVTPGGNQPQHF	TGTGCCAGCAGCTCCGGGGTGACTCCCGGTGGCAATCAGCCCCAGCATTTT
.	TRBV4-2	TRBJ1-6	.	CASRPNREGSPLHF	TGTGCCAGCAGACCTAACCGGGAGGGTTCACCCCTCCACTTT
once	TRBV2	TRBJ2-1	TRBD2	CASSESSGSIYEQFF	TGTGCCAGCAGCGAATCTAGCGGGAGTATTTATGAGCAGTTCTTC
.	TRBV12-2	TRBJ2-1	.	CASRLTLAGYNEQFF	TGTGCAAGTCGCTTAACTCTAGCGGGTTACAATGAGCAGTTCTTC
.	TRBV4-3	TRBJ2-3	TRBD1	CASSYRQGWTDTQYF	TGCGCCAGCAGCTATAGACAGGGGTGGACAGATACGCAGTATTTT
.	TRBV4-2	TRBJ2-1	TRBD2	CASSHPPGTSGGAIYEQFF	TGTGCCAGCAGCCATCCCCCCGGGACTAGCGGGGGGGCCATATATGAGCAGTTCTTC
.	TRBV27	TRBJ2-7	.	CASRRRASYEQYF	TGTGCCAGCAGACGCAGGGCCTCCTACGAGCAGTACTTC
.	TRBV10-3	TRBJ2-7	TRBD1	CAISGDRAHEQYF	TGTGCCATCAGCGGGGACAGGGCCCACGAGCAGTACTTC
.	TRBV7-7	TRBJ2-5	.	CASSLGEYGRETQYF	TGTGCTAGCAGCTTAGGGGAGTATGGAAGGGAGACCCAGTACTTC
.	TRBV19	TRBJ1-2	.	CASTEGSYGYTF	TGTGCCAGTACGGAGGGCTCATATGGCTACACCTTC
.	TRBV7-8	TRBJ2-1	.	CASSLISRGGEQFF	TGTGCCAGCAGCTTAATCTCTAGGGGGGGTGAGCAGTTCTTC
.	TRBV12-5	TRBJ1-3	.	CASGLVMGARGNTIYF	TGTGCTAGTGGTTTGGTAATGGGGGCGCGAGGAAACACCATATATTTT
.	TRBV5-4	TRBJ2-5	TRBD1	CASSDRTGQETQYF	TGTGCCAGCAGCGATAGGACAGGTCAAGAGACCCAGTACTTC
.	TRBV9	TRBJ1-6	.	CASSVGPGVNSPLHF	TGTGCCAGCAGCGTAGGGCCAGGGGTGAATTCACCCCTCCACTTT
once	TRBV15	TRBJ1-1	.	CATSFGGAEAFF	TGTGCCACCTCCTTTGGGGGGGCCGAAGCTTTCTTT
.	TRBV11-3	TRBJ1-3	TRBD1	CASSLARGPGTIYF	TGTGCCAGCAGCTTAGCCAGGGGGCCTGGCACCATATATTTT
.	TRBV19	TRBJ2-5	.	CASSILGQGESTQYF	TGTGCCAGTAGTATCCTGGGGCAGGGTGAATCGACCCAGTACTTC
.	TRBV9	TRBJ2-1	TRBD2	CASTERGDAGDEQFF	TGTGCCAGCACAGAGCGGGGCGATGCGGGGGATGAGCAGTTCTTC
few	TRBV9	TRBJ2-1	.	CASSVGDGTWNEQFF	TGTGCCAGCAGCGTAGGGGACGGGACATGGAATGAGCAGTTCTTC
.	TRBV7-8	TRBJ2-4	TRBD1	CASSLAYRGRAKNIQYF	TGTGCCAGCAGCTTAGCCTACAGGGGGCGAGCCAAAAACATTCAGTACTTC
.	TRBV6-2/TRBV6-3	TRBJ1-2	.	CASSYGQGTGYTF	TGTGCCAGCAGTTACGGGCAGGGGACAGGCTACACCTTC
few	TRBV11-2	TRBJ2-3	TRBD2	CASSLSGRTDTQYF	TGTGCCAGCAGCTTATCCGGGAGGACAGATACGCAGTATTTT
.	TRBV5-6	TRBJ2-7	.	CASSSLSMRAEQYF	TGTGCCAGCAGCTCATTGAGTATGAGGGCCGAGCAGTACTTC
.	TRBV19	TRBJ1-5	TRBD1	CASSPYGQGGRQPQHF	TGTGCCAGTAGTCCATACGGACAGGGCGGGCGACAGCCCCAGCATTTT
.	TRBV5-1	TRBJ2-7	.	CASSRDSDYEQYF	TGCGCCAGCAGCCGGGACTCCGATTACGAGCAGTACTTC
.	TRBV12-3/TRBV12-4	TRBJ2-7	.	CASSFDSLSEQYF	TGTGCCAGCAGTTTTGACAGTTTATCCGAGCAGTACTTC
.	TRBV28	TRBJ1-4	.	CASSPEGSLNEKLFF	TGTGCCAGCAGTCCTGAGGGCTCCCTTAATGAAAAACTGTTTTTT
.	TRBV10-2	TRBJ1-6	.	CASSGVGGVNSPLHF	TGCGCCAGCAGTGGAGTAGGGGGAGTCAATTCACCCCTCCACTTT
.	TRBV11-2	TRBJ2-5	.	CASSSSGEVQETQYF	TGTGCCAGCAGCTCGTCTGGGGAGGTCCAAGAGACCCAGTACTTC
.	TRBV7-2	TRBJ1-3	TRBD1	CASSLVSGTVGNTIYF	TGTGCCAGCAGCTTAGTTTCGGGGACAGTTGGAAACACCATATATTTT
.	TRBV29-1	TRBJ1-1	.	CSVGVRGTEAFF	TGCAGCGTTGGGGTGAGAGGTACTGAAGCTTTCTTT
.	TRBV5-1	TRBJ1-3	TRBD1	CASSSRQGPTPGNTIYF	TGCGCCAGCAGCTCCCGACAGGGGCCGACACCTGGAAACACCATATATTTT
.	TRBV18	TRBJ2-1	TRBD2	CASSRTSDHEQFF	TGTGCCAGCTCCCGAACTAGCGACCATGAGCAGTTCTTC
.	TRBV6-6	TRBJ1-2	.	CASRHAADTYGYTF	TGTGCCAGCAGGCATGCGGCGGACACATATGGCTACACCTTC
.	TRBV11-2	TRBJ2-2	TRBD2	CASSGPGLADITGELFF	TGTGCCAGCAGCGGCCCGGGACTAGCGGACATCACCGGGGAGCTGTTTTTT
.	TRBV7-3	TRBJ2-1	TRBD2	CASSRTSGGAHEQFF	TGTGCCAGCAGCCGGACTAGCGGGGGGGCACATGAGCAGTTCTTC
.	TRBV15	TRBJ2-1	.	CATSRQVEQFF	TGTGCCACCAGCAGACAGGTTGAGCAGTTCTTC
.	TRBV6-1	TRBJ2-7	.	CASSELLGARNEQYF	TGTGCCAGCAGTGAACTTTTGGGGGCTAGGAACGAGCAGTACTTC
.	TRBV7-2	TRBJ2-1	TRBD1	CASSLGTGANEQFF	TGTGCCAGCAGCTTAGGGACAGGGGCCAATGAGCAGTTCTTC
.	TRBV6-5	TRBJ1-1	TRBD1	CASRPDRDRSEAFF	TGTGCCAGCAGGCCCGACAGGGACCGGTCTGAAGCTTTCTTT